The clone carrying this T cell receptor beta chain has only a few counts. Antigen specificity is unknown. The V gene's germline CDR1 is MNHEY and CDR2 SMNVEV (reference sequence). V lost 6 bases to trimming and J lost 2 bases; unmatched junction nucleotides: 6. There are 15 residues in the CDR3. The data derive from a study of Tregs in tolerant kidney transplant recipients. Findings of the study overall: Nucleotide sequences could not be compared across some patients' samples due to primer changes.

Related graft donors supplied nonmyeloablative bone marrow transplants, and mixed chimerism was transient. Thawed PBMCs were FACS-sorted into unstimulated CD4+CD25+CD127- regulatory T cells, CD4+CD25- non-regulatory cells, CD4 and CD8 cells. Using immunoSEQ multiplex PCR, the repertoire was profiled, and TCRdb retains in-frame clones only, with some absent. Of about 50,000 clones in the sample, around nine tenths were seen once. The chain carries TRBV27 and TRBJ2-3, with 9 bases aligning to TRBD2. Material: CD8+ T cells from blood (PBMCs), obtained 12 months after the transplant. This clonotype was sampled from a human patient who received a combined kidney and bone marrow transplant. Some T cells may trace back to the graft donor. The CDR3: CASSSLAGTTDTQYF. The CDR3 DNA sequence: TGTGCCAGCAGCTCACTAGCGGGTACCACAGATACGCAGTATTTT.